This entry concerns a single T cell receptor (beta chain). Its specificity is not known. These data are taken from a study of graft-versus-host responses after intestinal transplantation. The protocol was immunoSEQ multiplex PCR, while the TCRdb copy is restricted to in-frame clones and leaves out a portion. The sample consists of some 90,000 clones, around 84% of them appearing once. V gave up 4 bases and J gave up 3 bases; unmatched junction bases: 4. The CDR3 is 14 amino acids. Germline loops: CDR1 LNHNV, CDR2 YYDKDF (reference sequence). The specimen was unstimulated CD4+ T cells sorted from spleen or lymph node cells, collected before intestinal transplant. The receptor was derived from a human donor who received an intestinal transplant. The chain links TRBV15 to TRBJ1-1; TRBD1 matches 8 bases. The CDR3 bases are TGTGCCACCAGCACCCAGGGGGCGCACACTGAAGCTTTCTTT. Protein product: CATSTQGAHTEAFF.